The clone carrying this T cell receptor (beta chain) has a single count. These data are taken from a study of lymphopenia after photon versus proton radiotherapy. Assay: immunoSEQ multiplex PCR; the TCRdb copy retains only in-frame clones and omits some. The sample has 24,000 or so clones, approximately 84% seen once. The V gene's germline CDR1 is LGHNA and CDR2 YNFKEQ. Trimming left V 0 bases short and J 1 base short, with 6 bases between. This CDR3 is 14 amino acids long. The chain employs TRBV4-2 and TRBJ1-1; D remains unclear. The receptor's source is a man between 40 and 49 years old with gastric cancer. The sequencing used peripheral blood, collected from a patient treated with photon-based radiotherapy. The CDR3 loop reads CASSQDAANTEAFF. The CDR3 DNA reads as TGTGCCAGCAGCCAAGATGCAGCGAACACTGAAGCTTTCTTT.